The 32 T cell receptor beta chains given below trace back to one sample, sequenced in a study of beta chain features in type 1 diabetes. Sequencing targeted expressed TCRB transcripts, as all isolated RNA had been reverse transcribed. Libraries were prepared by immunoSEQ multiplex PCR; TCRdb keeps only in-frame clonotypes and omits some of them. The sample includes approximately 340,000 clones, over 12% of them seen just once. The sequenced sample was naive CD4+ T cells from blood. The receptor source for this set is a woman aged 18-29 years in good health.

V is TRBV29-1 and J is TRBJ2-1, with 7 bases lining up with TRBD2. The CDR3 covers 13 residues. Losses at the gene ends were 4 bases for V and 8 bases for J; bases not matched to a gene: 8. Germline assignment: CDR1 SQVTM and CDR2 ANQGSEA. The CDR3 protein is CSVGTRQSYEQFF. CDR3 sequence (DNA): TGCAGCGTTGGGACTAGACAGAGCTATGAGCAGTTCTTC.

The rearrangement joins TRBV7-3 to TRBJ2-3; TRBD1 might be the D (5 bases). The V and J ends lost 5 bases and 6 bases respectively, with 12 bases between them. The CDR3 has 13 amino acids. Germline V lookup: CDR1 SGHTA, CDR2 FQGTGA. The CDR3 loop reads CASSLPGIDTQYF. The CDR3 bases are TGTGCCAGCAGCCTCCCAGGGATCGATACGCAGTATTTT.

The gene calls are TRBV29-1 and TRBJ1-4, with a possible D match to TRBD1 (6 bases). The length of the CDR3 is 13 residues. The V end lost 6 bases, the J end lost 3 bases, and 11 bases lay between the germline ends. The germline V gene has CDR1 SQVTM and CDR2 ANQGSEA. CDR3 region: CSVVQGSNEKLFF. Written as DNA, the CDR3 is TGCAGCGTGGTACAGGGCTCTAATGAAAAACTGTTTTTT.

The chain uses TRBV9 and TRBJ2-1, with 9 bases identical to TRBD2. The CDR3 loop spans 15 amino acids. Trimming took 3 bases from V and 2 from J; bases not matched to a gene: 3. Germline V CDR1 and CDR2: SGDLS, YYNGEE. In nucleotides, the CDR3 is TGTGCCAGCAGCGGTGCGGGAGGGGCCTACAATGAGCAGTTCTTC. It is translated as CASSGAGGAYNEQFF.

This chain uses TRBV9 with TRBJ2-7, with unresolved D. The CDR3 sequence is 15 residues long. The germline V gene encodes CDR1 SGDLS and CDR2 YYNGEE. Between the trimmed V and J ends, which lost 2 bases and 3 bases, there was a span of 15 bases. CDR3 protein: CASSVNLGANYEQYF. The CDR3 nucleotides read TGTGCCAGCAGCGTTAATCTCGGAGCGAACTACGAGCAGTACTTC.

The chain uses TRBV6-6 and TRBJ1-5, with 7 bases lining up with TRBD1. The V and J ends lost 6 bases and 2 bases, in that order; junction bases with no gene match: 1. The CDR3 is made up of 13 amino acids. CDR1 MNHNY and CDR2 SVGAGI come from the germline V gene (reference sequence). The CDR3 DNA follows: TGTGCCAGCAGAACAGGGGGCAATCAGCCCCAGCATTTT. Translation gives CASRTGGNQPQHF.

The J gene is TRBJ1-5, the V gene TRBV5-6; D perhaps matches TRBD1 (6 bases). Per the germline V gene, CDR1 is SGHDT and CDR2 is YYEEEE. The V end lost 1 base, the J end lost 6 bases, and 14 bases lay between the germline ends. The CDR3 runs 15 residues. CDR3 nucleotide sequence: TGTGCCAGCAGCTTGTACACAGGGCGTCCTCAGCCCCAGCATTTT. Protein product: CASSLYTGRPQPQHF.

CDR3: CASSLGSAGGLNEQFF. CDR3 DNA sequence: TGCGCCAGCAGCTTGGGGTCGGCGGGAGGGTTGAATGAGCAGTTCTTC. The J gene is TRBJ2-1, the V gene TRBV5-1; TRBD2 aligns across 9 bases. CDR1 and CDR2 (germline): SGHRS, YFSETQ. CDR3 length equals 16 residues. With 0 bases clipped from V and 7 bases from J, the junction kept 8 bases outside the gene matches.

Only a few counts were recorded for this clone. The chain carries TRBV6-6 and TRBJ1-5, with TRBD1 matching over 9 bases. Germline values: CDR1 MNHNY, CDR2 SVGAGI (reference sequence). The V gene end was trimmed by 2 bases and the J gene end by 1 base; junction bases not matched to a gene: 0. The CDR3 sequence is 15 residues long. The CDR3, as DNA: TGTGCCAGCAGTTACACAGGGGGCAGCAATCAGCCCCAGCATTTT. Translated, it gives CASSYTGGSNQPQHF.

In this sample, this clone turned up a few times. Other DNA sequences from this sample encode an identical CDR3 as well. V usage is TRBV18 and J usage is TRBJ2-5; maybe TRBD2 (5 bases). V lost 1 base and J lost 2, with 8 bases in between. Germline CDR1 and CDR2: KGHSH and LQKENI. The CDR3 is made up of 14 amino acids. The CDR3 DNA reads as TGTGCCAGCTCACCACGGGAGCTTCAAGAGACCCAGTACTTC. Its protein product is CASSPRELQETQYF.

The chain joins TRBV2 to TRBJ1-1; 7 bases agree with TRBD1. This CDR3 contains 13 residues. Germline CDR1 SNHLY, CDR2 FYNNEI. Trimming removed 5 bases from V and 4 bases from J; junction bases left unmatched: 4. In DNA form, the CDR3 reads TGTGCCAGCAGTAAAGACAGGGTCACTGAAGCTTTCTTT. It translates to CASSKDRVTEAFF.

This chain connects TRBV5-4 to TRBJ2-3, with 8 bases aligning to TRBD2. Germline-derived CDR1 and CDR2 are SGHNT and YYREEE (reference sequence). V was clipped by 0 bases and J by 4 bases; unmatched bases: 7. The CDR3 contains 16 residues. CDR3 nucleotides: TGTGCCAGCAGCTTGGGACTAGCGAATCCCGCAGATACGCAGTATTTT. This translates into CASSLGLANPADTQYF.

The chain links TRBV9 to TRBJ2-7; TRBD2 might be the D (5 bases). The germline V and J ends were trimmed by 0 bases and 5 bases, with 12 bases remaining between them. CDR3 length: 14 residues. The germline gives CDR1 SGDLS, CDR2 YYNGEE. This chain's CDR3 is CASSVASRADEQYF. CDR3 coding DNA: TGTGCCAGCAGCGTAGCTAGCCGAGCGGACGAGCAGTACTTC. The variable domain in full, with the rest retrieved from reference TRBV9 and TRBJ2-7, is DSGVTQTPKHLITATGQRVTLRCSPRSGDLSVYWYQQSLDQGLQFLIQYYNGEERAKGNILERFSAQQFPDLHSELNLSSLELGDSALYFCASSVASRADEQYFGPGTRLTVT.

The chain has TRBV16 and TRBJ1-5; D uncertain. Germline CDR1 reads KGHSY; CDR2 reads FQNENV. This CDR3 comprises 18 residues. The V end was cut by 2 bases, the J end by 2 bases, with 19 bases between. CDR3 coding DNA: TGTGCCAGCAGCCAACCGCGGTGGGAGAAGTGGGGCAATCAGCCCCAGCATTTT. This encodes CASSQPRWEKWGNQPQHF.

V and J are TRBV19 and TRBJ2-1; D not certain. This CDR3 has 16 amino acids. Between the trimmed V and J ends, which lost 0 bases and 0 bases, there was a span of 9 bases. The germline CDR1 and CDR2 sequences are LNHDA and SQIVND (reference sequence). The CDR3: CASSIDPLYSYNEQFF. The CDR3 nucleotides read TGTGCCAGTAGTATAGACCCCCTCTACTCCTACAATGAGCAGTTCTTC.

The V call is TRBV27, the J call TRBJ1-5, with 10 positions matching TRBD1. V was clipped by 8 bases and J by 4 bases; unmatched bases: 11. The germline gives CDR1 MNHEY, CDR2 SMNVEV (reference sequence). CDR3 length: 16 residues. The CDR3 nucleotides are TGTGCCAGCCTACCGACCGGGACAGGGGAGAATCAGCCCCAGCATTTT. Translated, it gives CASLPTGTGENQPQHF.

V is TRBV4-1 and J is TRBJ2-7; 10 bases map to TRBD2. The CDR3 contains 14 residues. The junction had 2 bases not matched to a gene; V was cut back by 2 bases and J by 4 bases. Germline V gene sequence: CDR1 MGHRA, CDR2 YSYEKL. For the CDR3, the DNA is TGCGCCAGCAGCCAACGGACTAGCGGATACGAGCAGTACTTC. Translating gives CASSQRTSGYEQYF.

V gene TRBV7-3 combines with J gene TRBJ2-7; possibly TRBD1 for D (6 bases). V gave up 4 bases and J gave up 5 bases, with 15 bases separating them. Germline CDR1 reads SGHTA; CDR2 reads FQGTGA. This CDR3 is built from 14 residues. The CDR3: CASSSWGPRHEQYF. In DNA, the CDR3 is TGTGCCAGCAGCTCATGGGGGCCACGACACGAGCAGTACTTC.

This clone was counted between two and nine times. The sample carries other DNA sequences with the same CDR3. The chain is built from TRBV9 and TRBJ2-7; weak D call: TRBD2 (5 bases). The CDR3 runs 14 residues. The V end lost 2 bases, the J end lost 0 bases, and 9 bases lay between the germline ends. Germline V gives CDR1 SGDLS, CDR2 YYNGEE. CDR3 sequence: CASSVVGSSYEQYF. The CDR3 region has the DNA TGTGCCAGCAGCGTGGTAGGGAGCTCCTACGAGCAGTACTTC. The whole variable domain, remainder taken from reference TRBV9 and TRBJ2-7, is DSGVTQTPKHLITATGQRVTLRCSPRSGDLSVYWYQQSLDQGLQFLIQYYNGEERAKGNILERFSAQQFPDLHSELNLSSLELGDSALYFCASSVVGSSYEQYFGPGTRLTVT.

This clone was seen a few times. The J gene is TRBJ2-4, the V gene TRBV7-9; a weak D match, TRBD1 (6 bases). The germline CDR1 and CDR2 sequences are SEHNR and FQNEAQ (reference sequence). This CDR3 is 16 amino acids long. V was cut by 5 bases and J by 6 bases, with 20 bases left in between. CDR3 region: CASSPRAGQTPNIQYF. DNA of the CDR3: TGTGCCAGCAGCCCAAGGGCCGGACAGACCCCAAACATTCAGTACTTC.

This clone came up a few times. The rearrangement uses TRBV18 and TRBJ2-7, with TRBD1 matching 12 bases. The CDR3 sequence is 17 residues long. The germline CDR1 and CDR2 sequences are KGHSH and LQKENI. J gave up 3 bases and V 2 bases, and 8 bases lay outside the gene matches. The CDR3 bases are TGTGCCAGCTCACCATCCCGGGGGACAGGGGGCATCTACGAGCAGTACTTC. This sequence encodes CASSPSRGTGGIYEQYF. The full variable domain, in which reference TRBV18 and TRBJ2-7 provide the parts outside the CDR3, is NAGVMQNPRHLVRRRGQEARLRCSPMKGHSHVYWYRQLPEEGLKFMVYLQKENIIDESGMPKERFSAEFPKEGPSILRIQQVVRGDSAAYFCASSPSRGTGGIYEQYFGPGTRLTVT.

This clone was detected only a few times. This sequence joins TRBV5-6 and TRBJ2-7; 7 bases are a match to TRBD1. The CDR3 covers 15 residues. Germline V gene data show CDR1 as SGHDT and CDR2 as YYEEEE. V shed 3 bases, J shed 0 bases, and the junction held 6 bases outside the gene matches. The CDR3 region has the DNA TGTGCCAGCAGCTACGGGACAGTTCTCTCCTACGAGCAGTACTTC. Residues: CASSYGTVLSYEQYF.

The chain recombines TRBV7-9 with TRBJ2-5; 8 nucleotides agree with TRBD1. The ends lost 11 bases at V and 7 bases at J; junction bases unmatched: 9. The germline V gene has CDR1 SEHNR and CDR2 FQNEAQ (reference sequence). The CDR3 is 12 amino acids. The CDR3 loop reads CAASTGVGTQYF. The CDR3 nucleotides are TGTGCCGCTTCGACAGGGGTAGGGACCCAGTACTTC. Full variable domain (rest looked up from reference TRBV7-9 and TRBJ2-5): DTGVSQNPRHKITKRGQNVTFRCDPISEHNRLYWYRQTLGQGPEFLTYFQNEAQLEKSRLLSDRFSAERPKGSFSTLEIQRTEQGDSAMYLCAASTGVGTQYFGPGTRLLVL.

About this clone itself: Other DNA sequences in the same sample also yield this CDR3. This chain connects TRBV7-9 to TRBJ1-2, with a weak D call TRBD1 (6 bases). Germline-derived CDR1 and CDR2 are SEHNR and FQNEAQ (reference sequence). This CDR3 is built from 13 residues. The V end lost 1 base, the J end lost 8 bases, and 11 bases lay between the germline ends. CDR3 loop: CASSLGQGNGYTF. The CDR3 DNA is TGTGCCAGCAGCTTAGGGCAGGGGAACGGCTACACCTTC.

The chain uses TRBV21-1 and TRBJ2-7; the table's D call, TRBD2, was not checked against the DNA. TRBV21-1 is marked as a pseudogene. The length of the CDR3 is 16 residues. The CDR3 region has the DNA TGTGCCAGCAGCCAATTACTAGTGGCAGCCCGATACGAGCAGTACTTC. Translation gives CASSQLLVAARYEQYF.

This clone was seen more than once but under ten times. V and J are TRBV29-1 and TRBJ2-1; 10 nucleotides agree with TRBD1. The CDR3 is 15 residues long. V gave up 6 bases and J gave up 7 bases; unmatched junction bases: 12. From germline, CDR1 is SQVTM and CDR2 ANQGSEA. The CDR3 protein is CSVGSTGGKLNEQFF. As DNA, the CDR3 is TGCAGCGTGGGATCGACAGGGGGCAAGTTGAATGAGCAGTTCTTC.

In its sample, this clone was seen a few times. The chain employs TRBV23-1 and TRBJ2-6, with D perhaps matching TRBD1 (5 bases). TRBV23-1 is recorded as an ORF, its role being uncertain. The CDR3 extends over 15 amino acids. V dropped 7 bases and J dropped 0 bases, with 10 bases sitting between them. The CDR3 here is CASTSGSSGANVLTF. The CDR3 DNA follows: TGCGCCAGCACCTCAGGGTCCTCTGGGGCCAACGTCCTGACTTTC.

V is TRBV7-2 and J is TRBJ1-5; D unclear. The CDR3 totals 15 residues. V shed 0 bases and J shed 1 base, with 7 bases lying between them. Germline-derived CDR1 and CDR2 are SGHTA and FQGNSA. CDR3 sequence (DNA): TGTGCCAGCAGCTTAGCGCAGTCGAGCAATCAGCCCCAGCATTTT. This codes for CASSLAQSSNQPQHF.

This clone was counted a few times. The chain is built from TRBV30 and TRBJ2-4, with a possible D match to TRBD1 (5 bases). Germline loops: CDR1 GTSNPN, CDR2 SVGIG (reference sequence). The germline V and J ends were trimmed by 4 bases and 1 base, with 8 bases remaining between them. CDR3 length equals 13 residues. The CDR3 DNA sequence: TGTGCCTGGACAGGGATTGCCAAAAACATTCAGTACTTC. It yields the protein CAWTGIAKNIQYF.

This clone has more than one count but fewer than ten. The rearrangement joins TRBV5-1 to TRBJ2-7, with TRBD1 identical over 7 bases. The J segment lost 8 bases and the V segment lost 3 bases, leaving 11 bases of the junction unmatched. Looked up from germline, CDR1 is SGHRS and CDR2 is YFSETQ. The CDR3 consists of 14 residues. The CDR3 DNA follows: TGCGCCAGCAGCTCCGGACAGGCACGAATCCAGCAGTACTTC. Amino acids: CASSSGQARIQQYF.

V and J are TRBV28 and TRBJ1-1; D may be TRBD1 (5 bases). Germline V CDR1 and CDR2: MDHEN, SYDVKM. The CDR3 contains 11 residues. V lost 6 bases to trimming and J lost 5 bases, with 7 bases between them. The CDR3 spells CASRTATEAFF. The CDR3 nucleotides read TGTGCCAGCAGGACAGCTACTGAAGCTTTCTTT.

This rearrangement joins TRBV18 to TRBJ2-2, with a possible D match to TRBD1 (6 bases). The ends were cut back, 6 bases at V and 1 base at J, with 12 bases in the middle. The CDR3 runs to 15 residues. The germline V gene encodes CDR1 KGHSH and CDR2 LQKENI. Written as DNA, the CDR3 is TGTGCCAGCTCCATAGGGACACGGAACACCGGGGAGCTGTTTTTT. This codes for CASSIGTRNTGELFF. Using reference TRBV18 and TRBJ2-2 for the parts outside the CDR3, the full variable domain is NAGVMQNPRHLVRRRGQEARLRCSPMKGHSHVYWYRQLPEEGLKFMVYLQKENIIDESGMPKERFSAEFPKEGPSILRIQQVVRGDSAAYFCASSIGTRNTGELFFGEGSRLTVL.